Following are 30 T cell receptor beta chains from one sample sequenced in a study of OX40 agonist ivuxolimab in advanced cancers. Only in-frame clones appear in the TCRdb table, and some are missing; sequencing was by immunoSEQ multiplex PCR. This table has about 60,000 clones, over 90% appearing once. The sample consisted of CD4+ or CD8+ T cells sorted from blood, taken in a trial of the OX40 agonist ivuxolimab. These receptor sequences come from an adult with an advanced solid tumor such as melanoma, head and neck, liver or kidney cancer.

The genes are TRBV5-6 and TRBJ2-5, with 9 bases matching TRBD1. There are 14 residues in the CDR3. Germline lookup yields CDR1 SGHDT and CDR2 YYEEEE. V trimming: 3 bases; J trimming: 5 bases; junction bases outside the gene matches: 5. CDR3 DNA sequence: TGTGCCAGCAGCTGGGACAGGGTTATTGAGACCCAGTACTTC. Its protein product is CASSWDRVIETQYF.

The chain is built from TRBV9 and TRBJ2-1; D is unclear. The CDR3 has 14 residues. V was shortened by 0 bases and J by 0 bases, with 4 bases between the two germline ends. Germline CDR1 and CDR2: SGDLS and YYNGEE. The CDR3 coding sequence is TGTGCCAGCAGCGTAGTAGACTCCTACAATGAGCAGTTCTTC. This sequence encodes CASSVVDSYNEQFF.

V is TRBV10-1 and J is TRBJ2-3; D tentatively reads TRBD1 or TRBD2 (5 bases each). The CDR3 runs to 17 residues. Germline V gives CDR1 WNHNN, CDR2 SYGVQD (reference sequence). V shed 6 bases and J shed 0 bases, with 19 bases lying between them. The CDR3 nucleotides read TGCGCCAGCAGCCCGGGACCCGCCGTTCCTAGCACAGATACGCAGTATTTT. It translates to CASSPGPAVPSTDTQYF.

This clone was seen a few times. V usage is TRBV4-2 and J usage is TRBJ2-7, with no clear D. The CDR3 has 13 amino acids. Trimming pared 6 bases from V and 0 bases from J, leaving 9 bases between. Per germline, CDR1 LGHNA and CDR2 YNFKEQ. This CDR3 is CASRAESSYEQYF. CDR3 DNA: TGTGCCAGCAGGGCTGAGAGCTCCTACGAGCAGTACTTC.

The chain employs TRBV27 and TRBJ2-1; D is perhaps TRBD1 (5 bases). This CDR3 is 16 amino acids long. Trimming shortened V by 6 bases and J by 5 bases, and 20 bases separated the two germline ends. In germline, CDR1 is MNHEY, CDR2 SMNVEV (reference sequence). In DNA form, the CDR3 reads TGTGCCAGCAGATCCCAGGGCCAGGCCTATGACAATGAGCAGTTCTTC. Its protein product is CASRSQGQAYDNEQFF.

This chain joins TRBV7-7 and TRBJ2-3; 7 bases align to TRBD2. This CDR3 contains 13 residues. J was trimmed by 4 bases and V by 7 bases; bases with no gene match: 5. Germline CDR1 SSHAT, CDR2 FNYEAQ (reference sequence). In DNA form, the CDR3 reads TGTGCCAGCACAAGGCGGGAGCCAGATACGCAGTATTTT. This sequence encodes CASTRREPDTQYF.

The chain's CDR3 is CASRAAGLAGNTIYF. The DNA for the CDR3 is TGTGCCAGCCGGGCGGCGGGGCTCGCTGGAAACACCATATATTTT. V gene TRBV6-4 combines with J gene TRBJ1-3; tentatively, D is TRBD1 (5 bases). This CDR3 has 15 residues. The germline CDR1 and CDR2 sequences are MRHNA and SNTAGT. The germline V and J ends were trimmed by 8 bases and 2 bases, with 16 bases remaining between them.

The gene calls are TRBV9 and TRBJ1-2; maybe TRBD1 (5 bases). The CDR3 totals 20 residues. Germline V gene lookup returns CDR1 SGDLS and CDR2 YYNGEE. Trimming cost V 3 bases and J 2 bases, with 29 bases left between them. For the CDR3, the DNA is TGTGCCAGCAGCGAGGGGCTGGGGGAGGGGCGCGTTCCCCAAAACTATGGCTACACCTTC. This gives the protein CASSEGLGEGRVPQNYGYTF.

The chain has TRBV29-1 and TRBJ2-1; a weak D match, TRBD2 (6 bases). Germline CDR1 reads SQVTM; CDR2 reads ANQGSEA. V lost 8 bases to trimming and J lost 14 bases, with 19 bases between them. This CDR3 has 11 amino acids. CDR3 sequence: CSIIPGEGKFF. The CDR3 DNA follows: TGCAGCATCATTCCGGGAGAGGGGAAGTTCTTC.

The CDR3 DNA reads as TGTGCCAGCAGTTACCAGGGGGTGGGCTACACCTTC. Translation gives CASSYQGVGYTF. The rearrangement uses TRBV6-5 and TRBJ1-2, with TRBD1 identical over 7 bases. Per germline, CDR1 MNHEY and CDR2 SVGAGI. V shed 2 bases and J 8 bases; nucleotides not matched to a gene: 2. This CDR3 spans 12 amino acids.

The chain has TRBV5-1 and TRBJ2-3, with 7 nucleotides matching TRBD1. Per germline, CDR1 SGHRS and CDR2 YFSETQ. J lost 3 bases, V lost 0 bases, and 7 bases had no gene match. The CDR3 is 16 residues long. The CDR3 spells CASSLVGAGGTDTQYF. The CDR3 DNA follows: TGCGCCAGCAGCTTGGTTGGGGCAGGGGGAACAGATACGCAGTATTTT.

The genes are TRBV5-4 and TRBJ2-5; D could derive from TRBD1 or TRBD2 (5 bases each). CDR3 length: 17 amino acids. Germline V gene lookup returns CDR1 SGHNT and CDR2 YYREEE (reference sequence). V was shortened by 0 bases and J by 11 bases, with 26 bases between the two germline ends. DNA of the CDR3: TGTGCCAGCAGCTTGGAAGGACTCCGGGACGGCGTGATGAGTCAGTACTTC. Protein product: CASSLEGLRDGVMSQYF.

V and J are TRBV11-1 and TRBJ1-2; tentatively, D is TRBD1 (5 bases). This CDR3 region has 13 residues. Trimming removed 4 bases from V and 6 bases from J, with 12 bases in between. CDR1 is SGHAT, CDR2 FQDESV, per germline (reference sequence). The CDR3 coding sequence is TGTGCCAGCAGCTCCGGAGGGGACCATGGCTACACCTTC. Translated: CASSSGGDHGYTF. The whole variable domain, remainder taken from reference TRBV11-1 and TRBJ1-2, is EAEVAQSPRYKITEKSQAVAFWCDPISGHATLYWYRQILGQGPELLVQFQDESVVDDSQLPKDRFSAERLKGVDSTLKIQPAELGDSAMYLCASSSGGDHGYTFGSGTRLTVV.

This clone was seen once. The V gene is TRBV19, the J gene TRBJ2-7; 9 bases align to TRBD1. In germline, CDR1 is LNHDA, CDR2 SQIVND (reference sequence). CDR3 length equals 13 residues. The V and J ends lost 6 bases and 2 bases, in that order; junction bases with no gene match: 2. CDR3 sequence (DNA): TGTGCCAGTAGGGGACAGGGCCCCTACGAGCAGTACTTC. As protein: CASRGQGPYEQYF.

This clone was detected once. The chain joins TRBV5-4 to TRBJ1-1, with D maybe TRBD1 (6 bases). CDR1 is SGHNT, CDR2 YYREEE, per germline (reference sequence). The germline V and J ends were trimmed by 2 bases and 5 bases, with 19 bases remaining between them. This CDR3 has 16 amino acids. CDR3 region: CASSFLHFQGSTEAFF. In DNA form, the CDR3 reads TGTGCCAGCAGCTTTCTCCATTTTCAGGGGTCAACTGAAGCTTTCTTT.

This clone occurred a few times. The genes are TRBV9 and TRBJ2-3, with 7 bases fitting TRBD2. From germline, CDR1 is SGDLS and CDR2 YYNGEE. This CDR3 has 20 residues. With 0 bases clipped from V and 0 bases from J, the junction kept 16 bases outside the gene matches. The CDR3 sequence: CASSVGFGVASGTSTDTQYF. CDR3 nucleotides: TGTGCCAGCAGCGTAGGTTTTGGGGTGGCTAGCGGAACTAGCACAGATACGCAGTATTTT.

The chain's CDR3 is CAWRGDTYTEAFF. In DNA form, the CDR3 reads TGTGCCTGGAGAGGGGACACTTACACTGAAGCTTTCTTT. The chain carries TRBV30 and TRBJ1-1, with D possibly TRBD1 on 6 matching bases. Trimming took 3 bases from V and 3 from J, leaving 11 bases between them. CDR3 size: 13 residues. CDR1 is GTSNPN and CDR2 is SVGIG in the germline V gene (reference sequence).

The chain employs TRBV4-1 and TRBJ2-2; maybe TRBD1 (8 bases). The V end was cut by 3 bases, the J end by 5 bases, with 16 bases between. Germline values: CDR1 MGHRA, CDR2 YSYEKL. The CDR3 runs to 16 residues. The CDR3 coding sequence is TGCGCCAGCAGCCACCCTGGACAGGGAGGGACCGGGGAGCTGTTTTTT. Translated, it gives CASSHPGQGGTGELFF.

The V gene is TRBV28, the J gene TRBJ2-7; TRBD2 agrees at 13 bases. Germline CDR1 reads MDHEN; CDR2 reads SYDVKM. The trim removed 7 bases at V and 6 bases at J, leaving 9 bases unmatched. The CDR3 runs 15 residues. The CDR3 spells CASTLLAGGPGEQYF. CDR3 in DNA: TGTGCCAGCACCCTACTAGCGGGAGGGCCGGGCGAGCAGTACTTC. The variable domain in full, with the rest retrieved from reference TRBV28 and TRBJ2-7, is DVKVTQSSRYLVKRTGEKVFLECVQDMDHENMFWYRQDPGLGLRLIYFSYDVKMKEKGDIPEGYSVSREKKERFSLILESASTNQTSMYLCASTLLAGGPGEQYFGPGTRLTVT.

This clone was seen just once. The chain couples TRBV11-2 to TRBJ2-7; the D gene could be TRBD1 or TRBD2 (5 bases each). Germline CDR1 and CDR2: SGHAT and FQNNGV. The CDR3 is made up of 14 amino acids. The germline V and J ends were trimmed by 9 bases and 3 bases, with 18 bases remaining between them. The chain's CDR3 is CASATTGTHYEQYF. Written as DNA, the CDR3 is TGTGCCAGTGCTACTACCGGGACCCACTACGAGCAGTACTTC.

The chain joins TRBV2 to TRBJ2-1; D unresolved. CDR1 is SNHLY and CDR2 is FYNNEI in the germline V gene. CDR3 size: 14 residues. Between the trimmed V and J ends, which lost 6 bases and 5 bases, there was a span of 14 bases. The CDR3 DNA follows: TGTGCCAGCAGGGGGTGGCCTGGTCACAATGAGCAGTTCTTC. This translates into CASRGWPGHNEQFF.

This rearrangement joins TRBV10-3 to TRBJ2-7, with D perhaps assigned TRBD1 or TRBD2 (5 bases each). The CDR3 is 14 residues long. V lost 4 bases, J lost 1 base, and 11 bases lay in between. Germline-derived CDR1 and CDR2 are ENHRY and SYGVKD. Here the CDR3 reads CAISGFEGSYEQYF. The CDR3 DNA reads TGTGCCATCAGTGGGTTTGAGGGGTCCTACGAGCAGTACTTC.

The genes are TRBV11-2 and TRBJ2-7; 7 nucleotides agree with TRBD2. CDR3 length: 15 residues. V lost 1 base, J lost 3 bases, and 6 bases stayed unmatched. Looked up from germline, CDR1 is SGHAT and CDR2 is FQNNGV. CDR3 region: CASSLGSSGIYEQYF. The CDR3 DNA follows: TGTGCCAGCAGCTTAGGATCTAGCGGAATCTACGAGCAGTACTTC.

This sequence joins TRBV11-2 and TRBJ2-2; D unclear. Between the trimmed V and J ends, which lost 4 bases and 4 bases, there was a span of 10 bases. Germline values: CDR1 SGHAT, CDR2 FQNNGV. The CDR3 totals 14 residues. The CDR3 spells CASSSERITGELFF. In DNA form, the CDR3 reads TGTGCCAGCAGCTCAGAAAGGATCACCGGGGAGCTGTTTTTT.

This clone was observed a single time. The J gene is TRBJ2-7, the V gene TRBV9, with 7 bases identical to TRBD1. CDR1 and CDR2 (germline): SGDLS, YYNGEE. V dropped 4 bases and J dropped 1; count of bases not matched to a gene: 5. The length of the CDR3 is 14 residues. For the CDR3, the DNA is TGTGCCAGCAGCCCGCCAGGGGGTTCCTACGAGCAGTACTTC. The encoded protein is CASSPPGGSYEQYF.

The V gene is TRBV28, the J gene TRBJ2-5, with 7 bases aligning to TRBD2. This CDR3 is 17 amino acids long. Trimming took 2 bases from V and 5 from J; bases not matched to a gene: 14. CDR1 and CDR2 from the germline V gene are MDHEN and SYDVKM. DNA for the CDR3: TGTGCCAGCAGTTTACCCCCTAGCTTGGGAGGGCCGGAGACCCAGTACTTC. Translation gives CASSLPPSLGGPETQYF. The variable domain in full, completed from reference TRBV28 and TRBJ2-5, reads DVKVTQSSRYLVKRTGEKVFLECVQDMDHENMFWYRQDPGLGLRLIYFSYDVKMKEKGDIPEGYSVSREKKERFSLILESASTNQTSMYLCASSLPPSLGGPETQYFGPGTRLLVL.

The chain employs TRBV2 and TRBJ2-1; TRBD1 matches 10 bases. Germline CDR1 SNHLY, CDR2 FYNNEI. The CDR3 totals 15 residues. The junction had 6 bases not matched to a gene; V was cut back by 5 bases and J by 5 bases. CDR3 sequence (DNA): TGTGCCAGCAGTCACCGGGACAGGGGCCACAATGAGCAGTTCTTC. Protein product: CASSHRDRGHNEQFF.

The chain combines TRBV19 with TRBJ1-5; D is unclear. The CDR3 is made up of 18 amino acids. Germline assignment: CDR1 LNHDA and CDR2 SQIVND (reference sequence). Trimming cost V 1 base and J 5 bases, with 21 bases left between them. The CDR3 sequence: CASSIVGSREIWDQPQHF. DNA of the CDR3: TGTGCCAGTAGTATAGTTGGCTCGAGGGAGATATGGGATCAGCCCCAGCATTTT.

The genes are TRBV27 and TRBJ2-7; possibly TRBD2 for D (5 bases). Germline V CDR1 and CDR2: MNHEY, SMNVEV (reference sequence). V lost 3 bases to trimming and J lost 1 base, with 7 bases between them. The CDR3 covers 13 residues. The CDR3 protein is CASSFGESYEQYF. CDR3 DNA sequence: TGTGCCAGCAGTTTTGGGGAGTCCTACGAGCAGTACTTC.

The chain couples TRBV5-1 to TRBJ2-2; D remains unclear. The CDR3 totals 13 residues. CDR1 is SGHRS, CDR2 YFSETQ, per germline. Trimming removed 2 bases from V and 5 bases from J, with 7 bases in between. The CDR3 nucleotides are TGCGCCAGCAGCTTTTGGGGAACCGGGGAGCTGTTTTTT. Protein sequence: CASSFWGTGELFF.